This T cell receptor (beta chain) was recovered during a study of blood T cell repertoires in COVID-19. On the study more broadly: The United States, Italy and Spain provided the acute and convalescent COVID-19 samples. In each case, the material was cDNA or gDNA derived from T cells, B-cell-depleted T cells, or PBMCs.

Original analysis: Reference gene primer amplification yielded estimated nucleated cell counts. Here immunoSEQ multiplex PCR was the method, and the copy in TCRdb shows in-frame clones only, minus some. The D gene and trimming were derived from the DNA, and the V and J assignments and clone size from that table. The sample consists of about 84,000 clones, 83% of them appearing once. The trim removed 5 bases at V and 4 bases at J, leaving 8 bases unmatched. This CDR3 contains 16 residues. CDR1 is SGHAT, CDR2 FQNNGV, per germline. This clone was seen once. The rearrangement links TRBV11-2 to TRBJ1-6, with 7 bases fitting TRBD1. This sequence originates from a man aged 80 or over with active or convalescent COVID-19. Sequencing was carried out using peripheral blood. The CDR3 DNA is TGTGCCAGCAGCCAGCGGACAGGCCTATATAATTCACCCCTCCACTTT. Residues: CASSQRTGLYNSPLHF.